This TCR beta chain was sequenced in a study of tumor and adjacent non-tumor tissue in lung cancer. Study-wide findings and caveats: In normal lung, the top 100 clones were significantly more dominant than in tumor.

Per the germline V gene, CDR1 is ENHRY and CDR2 is SYGVKD. V was clipped by 5 bases and J by 4 bases; unmatched bases: 8. The CDR3 is 15 residues long. The template was RNA from unsorted bulk tissue. This non-tumor lung sample came from over 3 cm beyond the tumor edge. Newly diagnosed lung cancer patients had thoracic surgery in China, August–late 2014, without prior chemotherapy. A modified ARM-PCR protocol with three rounds of nested PCR amplified TCRbeta. From the multiplex PCR reads, TCRdb called clonotypes with MiXCR, one entry per CDR3 protein. The table has about 110,000 distinct CDR3 sequences, 50% to 70% seen once. This clonotype was recorded many times. The target antigen is unknown.

The clonotype was recovered from a man aged 60-69 years with non-small cell lung cancer. The rearrangement links TRBV10-3 to TRBJ2-7; TRBD1 matches 10 bases. The material sequenced was distant non-tumor lung tissue. This chain's CDR3 is CAISPRTGGRYEQYF. CDR3 nucleotides: TGTGCCATCAGTCCAAGGACAGGGGGTCGGTACGAGCAGTACTTC.